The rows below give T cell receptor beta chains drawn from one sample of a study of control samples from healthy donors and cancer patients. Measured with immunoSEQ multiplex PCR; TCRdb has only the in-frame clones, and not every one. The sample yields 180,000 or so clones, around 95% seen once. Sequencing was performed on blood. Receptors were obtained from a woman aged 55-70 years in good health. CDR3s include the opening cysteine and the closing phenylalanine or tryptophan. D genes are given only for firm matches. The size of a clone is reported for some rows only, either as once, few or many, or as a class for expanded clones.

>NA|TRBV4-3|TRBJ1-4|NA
TGCGCCAGCAGCCAAGAGGGGGCAGCCAATAATGAAAAACTGTTTTTT
CASSQEGAANNEKLFF
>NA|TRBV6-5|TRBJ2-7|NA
TGTGCCAGCAGTCCCAGAGGGATCGATTCCTACGAGCAGTACTTC
CASSPRGIDSYEQYF
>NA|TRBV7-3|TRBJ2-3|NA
TGTGCCAGCAGCTTAATTTCGGGCTCCACAGATACGCAGTATTTT
CASSLISGSTDTQYF
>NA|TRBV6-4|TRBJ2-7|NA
TGTGCCAGCAGTGACTCATCGGCTAGCGTGGGCGAGCAGTACTTC
CASSDSSASVGEQYF
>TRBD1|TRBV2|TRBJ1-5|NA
TGTGCCAGCAGCTTAGGGACAGGGTTTCGCAATCAGCCCCAGCATTTT
CASSLGTGFRNQPQHF
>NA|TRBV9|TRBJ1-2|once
TGTGCCAGCAGCGTAGGTCGGGAATTTGGCTACACCTTC
CASSVGREFGYTF
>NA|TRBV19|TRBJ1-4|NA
TGTGCCAGTAGAACCCCCGGGGGCAAAGAAAAACTGTTTTTT
CASRTPGGKEKLFF
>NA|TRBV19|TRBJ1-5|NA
TGTGCCAGTAGTATGGGGGGGGCCCGAAGAAAGTATAGCAATCAGCCCCAGCATTTT
CASSMGGARRKYSNQPQHF
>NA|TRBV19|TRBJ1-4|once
TGTGCCAGTTCCCCCTTGACAGCTATTAATGAAAAACTGTTTTTT
CASSPLTAINEKLFF
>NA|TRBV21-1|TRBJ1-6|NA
TGTGCCAGCAGCAAGTTTTTAGGGGGGCACGATAATTCACCCCTCCACTTT
CASSKFLGGHDNSPLHF
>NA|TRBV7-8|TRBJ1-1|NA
TGTGCCAGCAGCTCATTACCCATGAACACTGAAGCTTTCTTT
CASSSLPMNTEAFF
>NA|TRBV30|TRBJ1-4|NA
TGTGCCTGGGGACAGTCCGATGAAAAACTGTTTTTT
CAWGQSDEKLFF
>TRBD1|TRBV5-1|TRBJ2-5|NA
TGCGCCAGCAGCCAGGGGGAAGAGACCCAGTACTTC
CASSQGEETQYF
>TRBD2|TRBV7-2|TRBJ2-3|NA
TGTGCCAGCAGCCCTCGACTAGCGGGGGCCACAGATACGCAGTATTTT
CASSPRLAGATDTQYF
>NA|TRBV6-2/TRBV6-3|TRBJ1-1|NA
TGTGCCAGCAGTTACGAAATCGGGGTGAACACTGAAGCTTTCTTT
CASSYEIGVNTEAFF
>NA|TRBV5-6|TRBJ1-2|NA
TGTGCCAGCAGCTTGGATACCTATGGCTACACCTTC
CASSLDTYGYTF
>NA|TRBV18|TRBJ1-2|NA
TGTGCCAGCTCACCACCGGGGGAACGCGTCTATGGCTACACCTTC
CASSPPGERVYGYTF
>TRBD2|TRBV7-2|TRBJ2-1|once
TGTGCCAGCAGCTTTCCAATAGCGGGGGGGGTTGAGCAGTTCTTC
CASSFPIAGGVEQFF
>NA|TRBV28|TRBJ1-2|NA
TGTGCCAGCAGTTTTCAAGACTATGGCTACACCTTC
CASSFQDYGYTF
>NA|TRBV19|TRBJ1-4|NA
TGTGCCAGTACGATAGGGCGGGGGAAAGTTGAAAAACTGTTTTTT
CASTIGRGKVEKLFF
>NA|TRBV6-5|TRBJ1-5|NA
TGTGCCAGCAGGGGGGGGAATAGCAATCAGCCCCAGCATTTT
CASRGGNSNQPQHF
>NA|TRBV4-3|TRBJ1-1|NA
TGCGCCAGCAGCCAAGATCAACAGGGAGTGGGCCTTAACACTGAAGCTTTCTTT
CASSQDQQGVGLNTEAFF
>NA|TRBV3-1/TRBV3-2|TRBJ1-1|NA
TGTGCCAGCAGCTCCCCCGGGAAAAGAGCTTTCTTT
CASSSPGKRAFF
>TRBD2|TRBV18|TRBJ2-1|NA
TGTGCCAGCTCACCTTCAAAATCGGCTAGCGGGGGGAATGAGCAGTTCTTC
CASSPSKSASGGNEQFF
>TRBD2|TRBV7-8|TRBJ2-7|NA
TGTGCCAGCAGCCCAACGGGGGGGGCCCCTTCCTACGAGCAGTACTTC
CASSPTGGAPSYEQYF
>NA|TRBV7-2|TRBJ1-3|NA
TGTGCCAGCAGCAAAGACAGGCCAGCCTTCTCTGGAAACACCATATATTTT
CASSKDRPAFSGNTIYF
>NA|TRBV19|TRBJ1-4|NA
TGTGCCAGTAGTCGGGAGGCAACTAATGAAAAACTGTTTTTT
CASSREATNEKLFF
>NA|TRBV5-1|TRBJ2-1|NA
TGCGCCAGCAGCTTGATCCCCGGGCTTGAATACAATGAGCAGTTCTTC
CASSLIPGLEYNEQFF
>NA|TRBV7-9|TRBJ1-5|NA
TGTGCCAGCAGCTTAGCCAAAGAGGACATTCCTAATCAGCCCCAGCATTTT
CASSLAKEDIPNQPQHF
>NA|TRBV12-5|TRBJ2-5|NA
TGTGCTAGTGGTTTGCTAGGAGAGACCCAGTACTTC
CASGLLGETQYF
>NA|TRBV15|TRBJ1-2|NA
TGTGCCACCAGCAGAGATGGGGGAGGTCCCTATGGCTACACCTTC
CATSRDGGGPYGYTF
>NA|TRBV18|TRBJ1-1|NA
TGTGCCAGCTCATCCCGCCGGGATACATATGACACTGAAGCTTTCTTT
CASSSRRDTYDTEAFF
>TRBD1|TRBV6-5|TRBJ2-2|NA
TGTGCCAGCAGTTGGGACAGGGTGTACGGGGAGCTGTTTTTT
CASSWDRVYGELFF
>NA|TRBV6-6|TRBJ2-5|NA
TGTGCCAGCCCTATGAGGGGGTTCCAAGAGACCCAGTACTTC
CASPMRGFQETQYF
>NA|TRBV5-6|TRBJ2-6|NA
TGTGCCAGCAGCGGCTTATGGAAGGCTGGGGCCAACGTCCTGACTTTC
CASSGLWKAGANVLTF
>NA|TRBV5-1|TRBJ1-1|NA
TGCGCCAGCAGCTTTTTTTTAGACACTGAAGCTTTCTTT
CASSFFLDTEAFF
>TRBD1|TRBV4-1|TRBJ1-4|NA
TGCGCCAGCAGCCAGCAAACAGGGGGCGCCAGTGAAAAACTGTTTTTT
CASSQQTGGASEKLFF
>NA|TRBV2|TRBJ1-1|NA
TGTGCCAGCAGGGACGACCTCGGGAACACTGAAGCTTTCTTT
CASRDDLGNTEAFF
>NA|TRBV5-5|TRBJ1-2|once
TGTGCCAGCAGCTTAGCGGACAGAACTAACTATGGCTACACCTTC
CASSLADRTNYGYTF
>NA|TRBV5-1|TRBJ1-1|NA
TGCGCCAGCAGCCAGGCTCAGGACTCCTACACGAACACTGAAGCTTTCTTT
CASSQAQDSYTNTEAFF
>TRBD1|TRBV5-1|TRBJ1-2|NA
TGCGCCAGCAGCCCGGGACAGGATACTTATGGCTACACCTTC
CASSPGQDTYGYTF
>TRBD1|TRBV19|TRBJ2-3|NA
TGTGCCAGTATATCGGACAGGGACCAGTATTTT
CASISDRDQYF
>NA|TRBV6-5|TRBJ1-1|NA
TGTGCCAGCAGTACCAGGGGAGGGACTGAAGCTTTCTTT
CASSTRGGTEAFF
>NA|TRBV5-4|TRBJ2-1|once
TGTGCCAGCAACCCCAGGCAGGGGAGCTCCTACAATGAGCAGTTCTTC
CASNPRQGSSYNEQFF
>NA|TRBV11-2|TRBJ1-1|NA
TGTGCCAGCAGCTTTGGGGGGTGGAGGACTGAAGCTTTCTTT
CASSFGGWRTEAFF
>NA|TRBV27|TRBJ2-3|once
TGTGCCAGCGGCGGCTGGGAGGTCACAGATACGCAGTATTTT
CASGGWEVTDTQYF
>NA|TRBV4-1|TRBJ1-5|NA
TGCGCCAGCAGCCAAGATCAGCCAGGGAGTCAGCCCCAGCATTTT
CASSQDQPGSQPQHF
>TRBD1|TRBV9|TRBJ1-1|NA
TGTGCCAGCAGCCCACAGGGGAAGGCTGAAGCTTTCTTT
CASSPQGKAEAFF
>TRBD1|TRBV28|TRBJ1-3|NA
TGTGCCAGCAGTCCTGGGGGACAGGCGGAAAACACCATATATTTT
CASSPGGQAENTIYF
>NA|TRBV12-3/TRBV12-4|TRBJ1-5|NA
TGTGCCAGCAGTCCCGGGACAATCATCACCCAGCATTTT
CASSPGTIITQHF
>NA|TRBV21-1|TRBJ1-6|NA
TGTGCCAGCAGCAGAAGGAACCGGGTTGAAAATTCACCCCTCCACTTT
CASSRRNRVENSPLHF
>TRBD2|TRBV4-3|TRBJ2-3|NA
TGCGCCAGCAGCCAAGATGCCAGCGGGGGGGCAGATACGCAGTATTTT
CASSQDASGGADTQYF
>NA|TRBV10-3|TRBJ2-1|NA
TGTGCCATCAGTGATGTACTAGGTAGTCCCAATGAGCAGTTCTTC
CAISDVLGSPNEQFF
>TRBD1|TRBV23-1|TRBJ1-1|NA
TGCGCCAGCAGTCAATCAGAGACAGGGACCTCTGAAGCTTTCTTT
CASSQSETGTSEAFF
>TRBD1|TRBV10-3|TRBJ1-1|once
TGTGCCATCAGTCAACAGGGGGTCAAGAACACTGAAGCTTTCTTT
CAISQQGVKNTEAFF
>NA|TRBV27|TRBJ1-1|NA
TGTGCCAGCAGAAAATGGGACAAAACTGAAGCTTTCTTT
CASRKWDKTEAFF